This TCR beta chain was identified in a study of T cells in Graves' hyperthyroidism and ophthalmopathy. Amplification yielded TCR beta CDR3 regions, with RNA transcripts as the source. During a first-round RT-PCR of the TCR CDR3, the HTBI primer set was used. TCRdb used MiXCR to reprocess the multiplex PCR reads, holding one entry per CDR3 protein. Of some 700,000 distinct CDR3 sequences listed, around a sixth are singletons. The CDR3 has 13 residues. Germline lookup yields CDR1 KGHSH and CDR2 LQKENI. With V trimmed by 3 bases and J by 5 bases, 2 bases remained unmatched. Reasons for excluding patients were uncontrolled infection, other autoimmune disease, pregnancy or lactation. The table lists this clonotype with many counts.

V and J are TRBV18 and TRBJ2-7; 9 bases line up with TRBD1. Source material: blood. This sequence originates from a man aged 50 to 59 with Graves' hyperthyroidism. CDR3 DNA: TGTGCCAGCTCACCGGGACAGGGAGACGAGCAGTACTTC. Protein sequence: CASSPGQGDEQYF.